The 22 T cell receptor beta chains listed next were all sequenced from one sample in a study of cytomegalovirus exposure and HLA in healthy donors. Vbeta (60) and Jbeta (13) primers were used in the PCR. Produced via immunoSEQ multiplex PCR; TCRdb's table is partial and in-frame only. The sample has approximately 120,000 clones; roughly 71% are singletons. Sample: PBMCs. These TCRs come from a woman in her 70s in good health and CMV-seropositive.

This chain joins TRBV6-5 and TRBJ2-1; the match to TRBD2 covers 7 bases. The V gene's germline CDR1 is MNHEY and CDR2 SVGAGI. V was clipped by 5 bases and J by 6 bases; unmatched bases: 10. The CDR3 extends over 15 amino acids. The CDR3 sequence is CASSARGELSNEQFF. CDR3 bases: TGTGCCAGCAGTGCCCGGGGGGAGTTGAGCAATGAGCAGTTCTTC.

The rearrangement joins TRBV29-1 to TRBJ1-1; D gene unclear. The V end lost 3 bases, the J end lost 5 bases, and 10 bases lay between the germline ends. Germline V CDR1 and CDR2: SQVTM, ANQGSEA. There are 12 residues in the CDR3. CDR3 bases: TGCAGCGTTGATATAAGCTCGACTGAAGCTTTCTTT. Its translation is CSVDISSTEAFF. Full variable domain (outside the CDR3, taken from reference TRBV29-1 and TRBJ1-1): SAVISQKPSRDICQRGTSLTIQCQVDSQVTMMFWYRQQPGQSLTLIATANQGSEATYESGFVIDKFPISRPNLTFSTLTVSNMSPEDSSIYLCSVDISSTEAFFGQGTRLTVV.

The chain uses TRBV6-5 and TRBJ1-1; the match to TRBD1 covers 7 bases. The CDR3 runs 15 residues. Unmatched junction bases numbered 10, after V lost 8 bases and J lost 1 base. The germline CDR1 and CDR2 sequences are MNHEY and SVGAGI. In DNA, the CDR3 is TGTGCCAGCCGCCGGGACAGCCTCGCGAACACTGAAGCTTTCTTT. Its protein product is CASRRDSLANTEAFF.

This sequence joins TRBV4-3 and TRBJ2-3, with 10 nucleotides matching TRBD2. Germline CDR1 LGHNA, CDR2 YSLEER. This CDR3 comprises 16 residues. After removal of 4 bases from V and 1 base from J, the junction contained 5 bases not matched to a gene. The CDR3 nucleotides read TGCGCCAGCAGCCGATCTAGCGGGGGAGGCACAGATACGCAGTATTTT. It specifies CASSRSSGGGTDTQYF.

The chain links TRBV30 to TRBJ2-3, with 10 bases fitting TRBD2. The CDR3 totals 15 residues. V trimming: 0 bases; J trimming: 5 bases; junction bases outside the gene matches: 5. CDR1 and CDR2 (germline): GTSNPN, SVGIG (reference sequence). CDR3 nucleotide sequence: TGTGCCTGGAGTGTAAAAGCGGGGGGGCGAGATACGCAGTATTTT. It is translated as CAWSVKAGGRDTQYF. Drawing the rest from reference TRBV30 and TRBJ2-3, the complete variable domain is SQTIHQWPATLVQPVGSPLSLECTVEGTSNPNLYWYRQAAGRGLQLLFYSVGIGQISSEVPQNLSASRPQDRQFILSSKKLLLSDSGFYLCAWSVKAGGRDTQYFGPGTRLTVL.

The rearrangement links TRBV5-4 to TRBJ2-1, with 9 bases fitting TRBD2. Unmatched junction bases numbered 5, after V lost 1 base and J lost 0 bases. From germline, CDR1 is SGHNT and CDR2 YYREEE (reference sequence). The CDR3 consists of 17 residues. The CDR3 spells CASSLRLAATSYNEQFF. Here the CDR3 DNA reads TGTGCCAGCAGCTTGAGACTAGCGGCGACCTCCTACAATGAGCAGTTCTTC. The full variable domain, its missing parts supplied by reference TRBV5-4 and TRBJ2-1, is ETGVTQSPTHLIKTRGQQVTLRCSSQSGHNTVSWYQQALGQGPQFIFQYYREEENGRGNFPPRFSGLQFPNYSSELNVNALELDDSALYLCASSLRLAATSYNEQFFGPGTRLTVL.

CDR3: CASSIVREGNQPQHF. DNA of the CDR3: TGTGCCAGTAGTATAGTCAGGGAGGGCAATCAGCCCCAGCATTTT. The chain has TRBV19 and TRBJ1-5; D perhaps matches TRBD1 (5 bases). V was cut by 1 base and J by 2 bases, with 9 bases left in between. The V gene's germline CDR1 is LNHDA and CDR2 SQIVND (reference sequence). The CDR3 extends over 15 amino acids.

The chain combines TRBV5-1 with TRBJ2-3; TRBD2 aligns across 13 bases. Trimming at V came to 4 bases and at J to 4 bases, leaving 9 bases not matched to a gene. The CDR3 is made up of 17 amino acids. CDR1 SGHRS and CDR2 YFSETQ come from the germline V gene. DNA of the CDR3: TGCGCCAGCAGCCTGACTAGCGGGGGGCGTGTAGCAGATACGCAGTATTTT. This sequence encodes CASSLTSGGRVADTQYF.

In this sample, this clone turned up a few times. The chain has TRBV6-5 and TRBJ2-1, with 9 positions matching TRBD1. V trimming: 5 bases; J trimming: 6 bases; junction bases outside the gene matches: 5. Germline lookup yields CDR1 MNHEY and CDR2 SVGAGI. The CDR3 runs to 14 residues. The CDR3 protein is CASSPRTGANEQFF. The CDR3 bases are TGTGCCAGCAGTCCCCGGACAGGGGCCAATGAGCAGTTCTTC.

V and J are TRBV5-1 and TRBJ2-1; 7 positions match TRBD2. The CDR3 runs to 15 residues. Germline V lookup: CDR1 SGHRS, CDR2 YFSETQ. J lost 4 bases, V lost 4 bases, and 8 bases had no gene match. The CDR3 region has the DNA TGCGCCAGCAGCATCGGGGACGGGGGGTACAATGAGCAGTTCTTC. Translating gives CASSIGDGGYNEQFF.

This clone was observed a handful of times. The rearrangement links TRBV4-1 to TRBJ2-1; 7 bases fit TRBD2. This CDR3 is built from 17 residues. Germline CDR1 MGHRA, CDR2 YSYEKL. V gave up 0 bases and J gave up 4 bases; unmatched junction bases: 9. The CDR3 DNA follows: TGCGCCAGCAGCCAAGATGTAGGGGACTACCCATACAATGAGCAGTTCTTC. Translated, it gives CASSQDVGDYPYNEQFF.

This chain links TRBV7-6 with TRBJ1-6; tentative D call: TRBD1 (6 bases). Trimming removed 0 bases from V and 8 bases from J, with 8 bases in between. Germline CDR1 and CDR2: SGHVS and FNYEAQ. There are 14 residues in the CDR3. The CDR3: CASSLAQGDSPLHF. CDR3 DNA sequence: TGTGCCAGCAGCTTAGCACAGGGAGATTCACCCCTCCACTTT.

This sequence joins TRBV25-1 and TRBJ2-5, with D perhaps matching TRBD2 (5 bases). V shed 7 bases and J shed 2 bases, with 14 bases lying between them. This CDR3 has 14 amino acids. Germline CDR1 reads MGHDK; CDR2 reads SYGVNS. In DNA form, the CDR3 reads TGTGCCAGCACCAGAGGAGGTCCACAAGAGACCCAGTACTTC. Protein: CASTRGGPQETQYF.

The rearrangement links TRBV30 to TRBJ1-4; tentatively, D is TRBD1 (5 bases). Germline CDR1 and CDR2: GTSNPN and SVGIG (reference sequence). The germline V and J ends were trimmed by 1 base and 8 bases, with 11 bases remaining between them. The CDR3 extends over 13 amino acids. The CDR3 DNA follows: TGTGCCTGGAGTGGACAGTTGGGGGAAAAACTGTTTTTT. Translation: CAWSGQLGEKLFF.

The chain is built from TRBV5-5 and TRBJ2-4; 10 positions agree with TRBD2. The CDR3 sequence is 14 residues long. With 4 bases clipped from V and 8 bases from J, the junction kept 6 bases outside the gene matches. CDR1 and CDR2 (germline): SGHKS, YYEKEE (reference sequence). CDR3 sequence: CASSLGLALYIQYF. CDR3 in DNA: TGTGCCAGCAGCCTGGGACTAGCGTTGTACATTCAGTACTTC.

V is TRBV19 and J is TRBJ2-1; the D gene is possibly TRBD1 (5 bases). The germline V gene has CDR1 LNHDA and CDR2 SQIVND (reference sequence). The CDR3 contains 13 residues. Deletions cut 6 bases from V and 5 bases from J, with 11 bases between. CDR3 region: CASRQDMDNEQFF. The CDR3 coding sequence is TGTGCCAGTAGGCAGGACATGGACAATGAGCAGTTCTTC.

The gene calls are TRBV9 and TRBJ2-2; possible D gene TRBD1, 5 bases. CDR1 SGDLS and CDR2 YYNGEE come from the germline V gene. The V and J ends lost 4 bases and 6 bases respectively, with 19 bases between them. The CDR3 loop spans 16 amino acids. The CDR3 loop reads CASSLTLQGVAGELFF. Here the CDR3 DNA reads TGTGCCAGCAGCCTGACCCTTCAAGGGGTAGCCGGGGAGCTGTTTTTT.

CDR3 sequence reads: CASSSQGSGNQPQHF. The CDR3 DNA follows: TGTGCCAGCAGTTCCCAAGGGAGCGGCAATCAGCCCCAGCATTTT. The rearrangement uses TRBV28 and TRBJ1-5; D gene uncertain. Germline-derived CDR1 and CDR2 are MDHEN and SYDVKM. The CDR3 runs to 15 residues. V was cut by 4 bases and J by 2 bases, with 12 bases left in between.

The V gene is TRBV6-5, the J gene TRBJ2-5; 10 bases match TRBD2. Trimming removed 6 bases from V and 5 bases from J; junction bases left unmatched: 9. The germline V gene has CDR1 MNHEY and CDR2 SVGAGI. The length of the CDR3 is 15 residues. Written as DNA, the CDR3 is TGTGCCAGCAGCCCAGCGGGGGGGAGGGCGGAGACCCAGTACTTC. This codes for CASSPAGGRAETQYF.

The rearrangement joins TRBV5-1 to TRBJ2-3; a possible D gene is TRBD1 (5 bases). Germline V gives CDR1 SGHRS, CDR2 YFSETQ. Trimming took off 0 bases at V and 0 bases at J, with 11 bases between the two ends. CDR3 length: 16 residues. CDR3 DNA sequence: TGCGCCAGCAGCTTGGCCTGGGGCGGTAGCACAGATACGCAGTATTTT. Residues: CASSLAWGGSTDTQYF.

The chain is built from TRBV5-1 and TRBJ1-2, with a tentative D call TRBD1 (5 bases). Per germline, CDR1 SGHRS and CDR2 YFSETQ. The CDR3 length is 16 residues. The V end was cut by 4 bases, the J end by 2 bases, with 18 bases between. The CDR3 DNA sequence: TGCGCCAGCAGCCCGGGGGGTACAGGAATAAACTATGGCTACACCTTC. It yields the protein CASSPGGTGINYGYTF.

This clone was found a few times. This rearrangement joins TRBV30 to TRBJ1-4; tentative D call: TRBD1 (5 bases). Germline V gives CDR1 GTSNPN, CDR2 SVGIG (reference sequence). The V end was cut by 1 base, the J end by 8 bases, with 11 bases between. The CDR3 runs 13 residues. The CDR3 is CAWSGRGREKLFF. CDR3 DNA: TGTGCCTGGAGTGGCCGGGGGAGAGAAAAACTGTTTTTT. Together with reference TRBV30 and TRBJ1-4, the CDR3 gives the full variable domain: SQTIHQWPATLVQPVGSPLSLECTVEGTSNPNLYWYRQAAGRGLQLLFYSVGIGQISSEVPQNLSASRPQDRQFILSSKKLLLSDSGFYLCAWSGRGREKLFFGSGTQLSVL.